The 9 T cell receptor beta chains below all came from one sample that was sequenced in a study of OX40 agonist ivuxolimab in advanced cancers. Assay: immunoSEQ multiplex PCR; the TCRdb copy retains only in-frame clones and omits some. Of around 69,000 clones in the sample, 65% to 90% are singletons; the top ten hold less than 4%. The sequenced sample was CD4+ or CD8+ T cells sorted from blood, obtained in a trial of the OX40 agonist ivuxolimab. The origin of the receptors is an adult with an advanced solid tumor such as melanoma, head and neck, liver or kidney cancer.

The chain is built from TRBV7-9 and TRBJ2-1, with TRBD1 matching 9 bases. CDR1 SEHNR and CDR2 FQNEAQ come from the germline V gene (reference sequence). V dropped 5 bases and J dropped 8; count of bases not matched to a gene: 1. This CDR3 region has 12 residues. CDR3 coding DNA: TGTGCCAGCAGCCGGACAGGGGATGAGCAGTTCTTC. As protein: CASSRTGDEQFF.

In nucleotides, the CDR3 is TGTGCCAGCAGCGCGCAACAGGGGGCGAGTGGCGAGCAGTACTTC. It codes for CASSAQQGASGEQYF. The chain employs TRBV9 and TRBJ2-7, with 9 bases aligning to TRBD1. This CDR3 is 15 amino acids long. Trimming at V came to 3 bases and at J to 6 bases, leaving 10 bases not matched to a gene. The germline V gene has CDR1 SGDLS and CDR2 YYNGEE.

The rearrangement joins TRBV29-1 to TRBJ1-1; D is perhaps TRBD1 (6 bases). With 5 bases removed from V and 2 bases from J, the gap between germline ends came to 15 bases. In germline, CDR1 is SQVTM, CDR2 ANQGSEA. This CDR3 comprises 14 residues. The CDR3 nucleotides read TGCAGCGTTAGGCGGGACAACTTAAACACTGAAGCTTTCTTT. It codes for CSVRRDNLNTEAFF.

V usage is TRBV13 and J usage is TRBJ1-5, with D perhaps matching TRBD1 (6 bases). V lost 5 bases to trimming and J lost 5 bases, with 10 bases between them. In germline, CDR1 is PRHDT, CDR2 FYEKMQ (reference sequence). This CDR3 region has 13 residues. The CDR3: CASSVDRDQPQHF. The CDR3, as DNA: TGTGCCAGCAGCGTGGACAGAGATCAGCCCCAGCATTTT.

This clone was detected only once. The rearrangement joins TRBV10-3 to TRBJ2-7; possible D gene TRBD1, 6 bases. The ends were cut back, 0 bases at V and 0 bases at J, with 15 bases in the middle. Germline CDR1 ENHRY, CDR2 SYGVKD. The CDR3 runs 17 residues. CDR3 region: CAISESDRSAGSYEQYF. CDR3 nucleotide sequence: TGTGCCATCAGTGAGTCCGACAGGTCTGCAGGCTCCTACGAGCAGTACTTC.

The gene calls are TRBV11-2 and TRBJ2-5; D is possibly TRBD1 or TRBD2 (5 bases each). Germline V CDR1 and CDR2: SGHAT, FQNNGV. This CDR3 has 15 residues. Trimming cost V 4 bases and J 3 bases, with 15 bases left between them. This CDR3 is CASSSHGTREETQYF. The CDR3 bases are TGTGCCAGCAGCTCCCATGGGACGAGGGAAGAGACCCAGTACTTC.

The V gene is TRBV14, the J gene TRBJ1-4, with a weak D call TRBD1 (6 bases). V lost 1 base to trimming and J lost 5 bases, with 14 bases between them. Per the germline V gene, CDR1 is SGHDN and CDR2 is FVKESK. The CDR3 has 16 residues. CDR3 residues: CASSQVARQGNEKLFF. The DNA of the CDR3 is TGTGCCAGCAGCCAAGTCGCCCGGCAGGGGAATGAAAAACTGTTTTTT. The full variable domain, with the rest looked up from reference TRBV14 and TRBJ1-4, is EAGVTQFPSHSVIEKGQTVTLRCDPISGHDNLYWYRRVMGKEIKFLLHFVKESKQDESGMPNNRFLAERTGGTYSTLKVQPAELEDSGVYFCASSQVARQGNEKLFFGSGTQLSVL.

The chain joins TRBV6-1 to TRBJ2-7; 7 bases are a match to TRBD2. The ends lost 6 bases at V and 2 bases at J; junction bases unmatched: 4. Germline V gene sequence: CDR1 MNHNS, CDR2 SASEGT. The length of the CDR3 is 13 residues. For the CDR3, the DNA is TGTGCCAGCAGGAGGGAGGGAACCTACGAGCAGTACTTC. Protein: CASRREGTYEQYF.

This chain uses TRBV19 with TRBJ2-7, with TRBD1 identical over 7 bases. V dropped 4 bases and J dropped 2; count of bases not matched to a gene: 17. CDR3 length: 18 residues. CDR1 is LNHDA and CDR2 is SQIVND in the germline V gene (reference sequence). CDR3 region: CASSRHGQARGDPYEQYF. The CDR3 region has the DNA TGTGCCAGTAGTAGGCACGGACAGGCTCGGGGAGACCCCTACGAGCAGTACTTC.